One sample yielded the 22 T cell receptor beta chains listed below, sequenced in a study of control samples from healthy donors and cancer patients. Here immunoSEQ multiplex PCR was the method, and the copy in TCRdb shows in-frame clones only, minus some. The table includes approximately 120,000 clones, 90% detected once. The source material was blood. All receptors come from a human donor in good health. The donor label of this sample is uncertain.

The genes are TRBV3-1 (or the pseudogene TRBV3-2) and TRBJ1-3; no reliable D call. Germline V gene lookup returns CDR1 LGHDT and CDR2 YNNKEL (reference sequence). Trimming stripped 3 bases from V and 1 base from J, with 4 bases between. There are 13 residues in the CDR3. CDR3 protein: CASSHRSGNTIYF. The CDR3 region has the DNA TGTGCCAGCAGCCACCGATCTGGAAACACCATATATTTT.

The V gene is TRBV30, the J gene TRBJ2-6, with 7 bases lining up with TRBD1. J gave up 4 bases and V 8 bases, and 11 bases lay outside the gene matches. CDR1 and CDR2 from the germline V gene are GTSNPN and SVGIG (reference sequence). This CDR3 contains 15 residues. CDR3 DNA sequence: TGTGCCGCCTCGACAGGGCGGGCCGGGGCCAACGTCCTGACTTTC. Protein product: CAASTGRAGANVLTF.

V gene TRBV14 combines with J gene TRBJ2-5; TRBD1 or TRBD2 may be the D gene (5 bases each). V lost 5 bases and J lost 4, with 14 bases in between. The CDR3 covers 14 residues. Germline loops: CDR1 SGHDN, CDR2 FVKESK. The CDR3 region is CASSSLGGGETQYF. The CDR3 nucleotides are TGTGCCAGCAGCTCTCTTGGGGGTGGAGAGACCCAGTACTTC.

The chain joins TRBV3-1 (or the pseudogene TRBV3-2) to TRBJ1-5; D is ambiguous. Trimming stripped 1 base from V and 0 bases from J, with 4 bases between. The CDR3 has 14 amino acids. In germline, CDR1 is LGHDT, CDR2 YNNKEL (reference sequence). The CDR3 DNA reads as TGTGCCAGCAGCCAAGGCCGTAGCAATCAGCCCCAGCATTTT. Protein product: CASSQGRSNQPQHF.

This chain links TRBV28 with TRBJ2-7; D uncertain. The CDR3 has 13 amino acids. Looked up from germline, CDR1 is MDHEN and CDR2 is SYDVKM. V lost 8 bases, J lost 1 base, and 12 bases lay in between. This CDR3 reads CASLSPQSYEQYF. The CDR3 DNA follows: TGTGCCAGCCTTTCCCCGCAGTCCTACGAGCAGTACTTC.

The chain carries TRBV23-1 and TRBJ2-7, with a tentative D call TRBD2 (7 bases). TRBV23-1 is an ORF for which the function is uncertain. This CDR3 contains 15 residues. The germline V and J ends were trimmed by 4 bases and 2 bases, with 15 bases remaining between them. CDR3 amino acids: CASSRSGTHTYEQYF. The CDR3 bases are TGCGCCAGCAGTCGGAGCGGGACACATACCTACGAGCAGTACTTC.

The V and J genes are TRBV7-8 and TRBJ1-2; 8 positions match TRBD1. Germline CDR1 reads SGHVS; CDR2 reads FQNEAQ. V shed 2 bases and J 8 bases; nucleotides not matched to a gene: 4. This CDR3 region has 13 residues. CDR3 sequence: CASSLRQGSGYTF. CDR3 DNA: TGTGCCAGCAGCTTAAGACAGGGGTCGGGCTACACCTTC.

The J gene is TRBJ1-2, the V gene TRBV6-5; D gene uncertain. The CDR3 is 12 residues long. Germline V gene lookup returns CDR1 MNHEY and CDR2 SVGAGI. V lost 5 bases to trimming and J lost 7 bases, with 11 bases between them. In nucleotides, the CDR3 is TGTGCCAGCAGTACCCGGTACTCTGGCTACACCTTC. It is translated as CASSTRYSGYTF.

The chain combines TRBV5-1 with TRBJ2-5; 8 nucleotides agree with TRBD2. Germline V lookup: CDR1 SGHRS, CDR2 YFSETQ. V gave up 0 bases and J gave up 0 bases; unmatched junction bases: 10. This CDR3 is built from 18 residues. The CDR3 DNA reads TGCGCCAGCAGCTTGGCCCCCGGACTAGCAGTGTACCAAGAGACCCAGTACTTC. It codes for CASSLAPGLAVYQETQYF.

The rearrangement links TRBV5-1 to TRBJ1-1; weak D call: TRBD1 (5 bases). CDR1 is SGHRS, CDR2 YFSETQ, per germline. This CDR3 has 14 amino acids. The V and J ends lost 0 bases and 4 bases respectively, with 10 bases between them. The CDR3 is CASSLVGVSTEAFF. CDR3 bases: TGCGCCAGCAGCTTGGTAGGGGTTTCCACTGAAGCTTTCTTT.

CDR3: CASSPQSPSEAFF. The CDR3 DNA reads as TGTGCCAGCAGCCCTCAAAGTCCTTCTGAAGCTTTCTTT. The V call is TRBV3-1 (or the pseudogene TRBV3-2), the J call TRBJ1-1; D is unresolved. Germline CDR1 is LGHDT and CDR2 is YNNKEL (reference sequence). V was shortened by 4 bases and J by 6 bases, with 12 bases between the two germline ends. The CDR3 length is 13 residues.

J is TRBJ1-5 and V is TRBV5-1; D call uncertain. V was trimmed by 0 bases and J by 6 bases, leaving 13 bases between them. Germline CDR1 and CDR2: SGHRS and YFSETQ. The CDR3 covers 15 residues. CDR3 sequence: CASSLEGGNSQPQHF. The CDR3 DNA sequence: TGCGCCAGCAGCTTGGAAGGTGGGAATAGTCAGCCCCAGCATTTT.

CDR3 coding DNA: TGTGCCTGGAGTGTATCACGATTCGAACCCCAGCATTTT. Translation: CAWSVSRFEPQHF. The chain employs TRBV30 and TRBJ1-5; D uncertain. Germline V lookup: CDR1 GTSNPN, CDR2 SVGIG (reference sequence). This CDR3 has 13 amino acids. Trimming removed 0 bases from V and 10 bases from J, with 13 bases in between. Full variable domain (remainder filled in from reference TRBV30 and TRBJ1-5): SQTIHQWPATLVQPVGSPLSLECTVEGTSNPNLYWYRQAAGRGLQLLFYSVGIGQISSEVPQNLSASRPQDRQFILSSKKLLLSDSGFYLCAWSVSRFEPQHFGDGTRLSIL.

This chain uses TRBV6-2 or TRBV6-3 with TRBJ2-2, with 11 positions matching TRBD1. Germline V gene data show CDR1 as MNHEY and CDR2 as SVGEGT. V trimming: 7 bases; J trimming: 6 bases; junction bases outside the gene matches: 7. The CDR3 runs to 15 residues. Here the CDR3 reads CASTPGTGGPGELFF. In DNA form, the CDR3 reads TGTGCCAGCACCCCCGGGACAGGGGGTCCCGGGGAGCTGTTTTTT.

V is TRBV6-5 and J is TRBJ1-1; TRBD1 is a possible D gene (5 bases). The V gene's germline CDR1 is MNHEY and CDR2 SVGAGI. V shed 0 bases and J shed 4 bases, with 12 bases lying between them. The CDR3 is 15 amino acids. CDR3 sequence: CASSYSAYGATEAFF. CDR3 nucleotides: TGTGCCAGCAGTTACTCGGCTTATGGGGCCACTGAAGCTTTCTTT.

The rearrangement joins TRBV30 to TRBJ2-1, with 8 bases fitting TRBD1. Germline lookup yields CDR1 GTSNPN and CDR2 SVGIG (reference sequence). The CDR3 totals 14 residues. V dropped 1 base and J dropped 8; count of bases not matched to a gene: 7. The CDR3 reads CAWSERTGRYEQFF. Here the CDR3 DNA reads TGTGCCTGGAGTGAAAGGACAGGGAGGTATGAGCAGTTCTTC.

The rearrangement links TRBV10-3 to TRBJ1-1, with D tentatively TRBD1 (6 bases). CDR3 length equals 12 residues. V lost 10 bases and J lost 0, with 9 bases in between. CDR1 and CDR2 (germline): ENHRY, SYGVKD. The CDR3 DNA reads TGTGCCACCGGACAGTTGAACACTGAAGCTTTCTTT. Protein sequence: CATGQLNTEAFF.

The chain carries TRBV5-6 and TRBJ2-7; 10 positions agree with TRBD2. This CDR3 contains 15 residues. Trimming took 0 bases from V and 3 from J; bases not matched to a gene: 3. From germline, CDR1 is SGHDT and CDR2 YYEEEE. CDR3 DNA: TGTGCCAGCAGCTTGGGGTCTAGCGGGGGCTACGAGCAGTACTTC. Protein sequence: CASSLGSSGGYEQYF.

The V call is TRBV6-1, the J call TRBJ1-1, with D tentatively TRBD1 (5 bases). CDR3 length equals 15 residues. Germline V gene lookup returns CDR1 MNHNS and CDR2 SASEGT. V was cut by 1 base and J by 1 base, with 10 bases left in between. CDR3 sequence: CASSEVLGRNTEAFF. The CDR3 nucleotides are TGTGCCAGCAGTGAAGTACTGGGGCGGAACACTGAAGCTTTCTTT.

The chain recombines TRBV7-2 with TRBJ2-5; weak D call: TRBD2 (6 bases). V was cut by 4 bases and J by 5 bases, with 11 bases left in between. The CDR3 spans 13 residues. Germline V gene sequence: CDR1 SGHTA, CDR2 FQGNSA. The CDR3 protein is CASSSYGGETQYF. The CDR3 nucleotides read TGTGCCAGCAGCTCCTATGGAGGGGAGACCCAGTACTTC.

The rearrangement joins TRBV14 to TRBJ1-1; 7 nucleotides line up with TRBD1. Germline CDR1 SGHDN, CDR2 FVKESK. The length of the CDR3 is 15 residues. Unmatched junction bases numbered 6, after V lost 2 bases and J lost 3 bases. Here the CDR3 reads CASSQLRTGHTEAFF. In nucleotides, the CDR3 is TGTGCCAGCAGCCAACTCCGGACAGGCCACACTGAAGCTTTCTTT.

This rearrangement joins TRBV5-1 to TRBJ1-6; D is possibly TRBD1 (6 bases). Germline CDR1 is SGHRS and CDR2 is YFSETQ. The V gene lost 0 bases and the J gene lost 9 bases, with 7 bases spanning the gap. The CDR3 is made up of 13 amino acids. The CDR3 nucleotides read TGCGCCAGCAGCTTGGTGGACAGTTCACCCCTCCACTTT. It specifies CASSLVDSSPLHF.